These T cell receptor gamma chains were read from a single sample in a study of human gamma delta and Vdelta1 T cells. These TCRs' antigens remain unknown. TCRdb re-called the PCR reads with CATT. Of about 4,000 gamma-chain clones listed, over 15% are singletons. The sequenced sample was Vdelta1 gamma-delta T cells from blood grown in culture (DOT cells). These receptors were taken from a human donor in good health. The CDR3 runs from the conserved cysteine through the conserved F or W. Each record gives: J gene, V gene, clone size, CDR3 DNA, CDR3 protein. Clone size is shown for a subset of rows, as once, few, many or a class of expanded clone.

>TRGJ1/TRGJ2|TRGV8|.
TGTGCCACCTGGGATAGTCTGGAGAAACTCTTT
CATWDSLEKLF
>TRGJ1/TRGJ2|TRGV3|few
TGTGCCACCTGGGACAGGCGGGGATATAAGAAACTCTTT
CATWDRRGYKKLF
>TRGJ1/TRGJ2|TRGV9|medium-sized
TGTGCCTTGTGGGCCGATAAGAAACTCTTT
CALWADKKLF
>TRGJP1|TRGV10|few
TGTGCTGCGTGGGATTCCCCTAGGACCACTGGTTGGTTCAAGATATTT
CAAWDSPRTTGWFKIF
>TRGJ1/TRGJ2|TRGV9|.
TGTGCCTTGTGGGAGGTTTATTATAAGAAAGTGTTC
CALWEVYYKKVF
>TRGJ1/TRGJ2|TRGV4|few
TGTGCCACCTGGTCGTCCAGCGATAAGAAACTCTTT
CATWSSSDKKLF
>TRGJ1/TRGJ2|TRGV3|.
TGTGCCACCTGGGACAGATTGAAGAAACTCTTT
CATWDRLKKLF
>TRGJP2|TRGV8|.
TGTGCCACCTGGGATTCAAGGGATTGGATCAAGACGTTT
CATWDSRDWIKTF
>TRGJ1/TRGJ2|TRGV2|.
TGTGCCACCTGGGACGGGCGCATGAAACTCTTT
CATWDGRMKLF
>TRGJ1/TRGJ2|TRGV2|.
TGTGCCACCTGGGAAAAGAATTATTATAAGAAACTCTTT
CATWEKNYYKKLF
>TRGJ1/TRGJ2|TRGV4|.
TGTGCCACCTGGGATCATCTGAATTATTATAAGAAACTCTTT
CATWDHLNYYKKLF
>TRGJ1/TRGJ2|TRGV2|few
TGTGCCACCTGGGACGGGCGGAAGAAACTCTTT
CATWDGRKKLF
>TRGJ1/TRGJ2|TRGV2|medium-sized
TGTGCCACCTGGGACGGGCGAAAATATTATAAGAAACTCTTT
CATWDGRKYYKKLF
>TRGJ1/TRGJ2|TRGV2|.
TGTGCCACCTGGGACGGGCCTATAGCACTCTTT
CATWDGPIALF
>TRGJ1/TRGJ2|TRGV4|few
TGTGCCACCTGGGTAGGTGAGAAACTCTTT
CATWVGEKLF
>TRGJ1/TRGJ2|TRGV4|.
TGTGCCACCTGGGATGCCTTGACTTGGAAATATTATAAGAAACTCTTT
CATWDALTWKYYKKLF
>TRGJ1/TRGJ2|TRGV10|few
TGTGCTGCGTGGGATCGGGAGAAACTCTTT
CAAWDREKLF
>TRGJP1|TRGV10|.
TGTGCTGGCGGATTGGCCACTGGTTGGTTCAAGATATTT
CAGGLATGWFKIF
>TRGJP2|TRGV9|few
TGTGCCTTGTGGGAGGCCCCGGAGGATTGGATCAAGACGTTT
CALWEAPEDWIKTF
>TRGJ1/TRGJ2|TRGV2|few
TGTGCCACCTGGGACGGGCCCTTCAATTATTATAAGAAACTCTTT
CATWDGPFNYYKKLF
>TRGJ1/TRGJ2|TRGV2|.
TGTGCCACCTGGAAAAGGAAAGGCAAGAAACTCTTT
CATWKRKGKKLF